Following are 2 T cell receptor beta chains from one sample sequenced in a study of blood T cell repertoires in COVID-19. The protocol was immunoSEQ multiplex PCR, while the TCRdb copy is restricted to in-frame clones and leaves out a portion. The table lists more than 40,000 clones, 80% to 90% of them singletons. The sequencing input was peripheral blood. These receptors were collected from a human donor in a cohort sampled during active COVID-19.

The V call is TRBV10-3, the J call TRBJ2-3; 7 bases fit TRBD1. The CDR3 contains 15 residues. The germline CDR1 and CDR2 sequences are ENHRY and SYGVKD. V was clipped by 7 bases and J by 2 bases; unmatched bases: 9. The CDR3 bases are TGTGCCATCACCGAGGGCAGGGGGACCACAGATACGCAGTATTTT. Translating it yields CAITEGRGTTDTQYF.

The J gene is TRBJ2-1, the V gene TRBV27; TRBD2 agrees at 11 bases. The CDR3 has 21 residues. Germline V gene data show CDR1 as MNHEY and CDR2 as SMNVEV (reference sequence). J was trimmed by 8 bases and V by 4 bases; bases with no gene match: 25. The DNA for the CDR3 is TGTGCCAGCAGTTCGGCCGGGACAGGGAAATTAGCGGGAGGGCCCCAATATGAGCAGTTCTTC. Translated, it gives CASSSAGTGKLAGGPQYEQFF.